The T cell receptor beta chain described here comes from a study of HIV-infected patients and healthy controls. General study findings and limits: HIV-infected repertoires had significantly higher mean Gini indices than controls, possibly reflecting oligoclonality.

CDR3 length equals 15 residues. CDR1 is SGHRS and CDR2 is YFSETQ in the germline V gene. Trimming stripped 1 base from V and 0 bases from J, with 5 bases between. cDNA was made from approximately 0.55 ug RNA using alpha and beta constant primers. Alpha and beta chain libraries were made separately by chain-specific third strand synthesis with multiplexing indices. In TCRdb, the 5' RACE reads were re-called with MiXCR into one record per CDR3 protein. Here the sample spans under 10,000 distinct CDR3 sequences, 6.1% being singletons. The repertoire came from unfractionated whole blood and reflected all unsorted peripheral T cells. This clonotype occurred many times. Antigen specificity is unknown.

This chain joins TRBV5-1 and TRBJ2-6; D not certain. The clonotype comes from an adult with HIV infection. This material consisted of blood, taken before antiretroviral therapy. The CDR3 spells CASSLRLSGANVLTF. The CDR3 DNA reads as TGCGCCAGCAGCTTGCGGCTCTCTGGGGCCAACGTCCTGACTTTC.